The 7 T cell receptor beta chains in this list originate from one sample, sequenced in a study of control samples from healthy donors and cancer patients. Repertoires were generated with immunoSEQ multiplex PCR, while TCRdb's copy carries only in-frame clones and drops some. The sample gives roughly 95,000 clones, 90% to 95% of which show up once; 0.85% to 1% is in the top ten. The sequencing sample was made of blood. These receptor sequences come from a woman aged 30 to 39 in good health.

CDR3 region: CASSYGQGTGYTF. The DNA for the CDR3 is TGTGCCAGCAGTTACGGTCAGGGGACTGGCTACACCTTC. This chain links TRBV12-3 or TRBV12-4 with TRBJ1-2; a weak D match, TRBD1 (6 bases). The CDR3 runs to 13 residues. Between the trimmed V and J ends, which lost 4 bases and 7 bases, there was a span of 13 bases.

V gene TRBV30 combines with J gene TRBJ1-2, with D possibly matching TRBD1 (5 bases). The V gene lost 3 bases and the J gene lost 8 bases, with 10 bases spanning the gap. The CDR3 loop spans 11 amino acids. Germline CDR1 and CDR2: GTSNPN and SVGIG (reference sequence). CDR3 sequence: CAWRRGLGYTF. DNA for the CDR3: TGTGCCTGGAGGAGGGGATTAGGCTACACCTTC.

In its sample, this clone was seen once. This chain connects TRBV11-2 to TRBJ1-6; the match to TRBD1 covers 11 bases. Germline CDR1 reads SGHAT; CDR2 reads FQNNGV. The CDR3 loop spans 16 amino acids. Unmatched junction bases numbered 6, after V lost 1 base and J lost 10 bases. CDR3 amino acids: CASSLVPGTGGSPLHF. CDR3 nucleotides: TGTGCCAGCAGCTTAGTGCCCGGGACAGGGGGATCACCCCTCCACTTT.

This clone appeared once. V gene TRBV18 combines with J gene TRBJ1-3; unclear D gene. This CDR3 comprises 16 residues. V was cut by 3 bases and J by 5 bases, with 17 bases left in between. Germline assignment: CDR1 KGHSH and CDR2 LQKENI. CDR3 residues: CASSPRGGGFRNTIYF. In DNA, the CDR3 is TGTGCCAGCTCACCTCGAGGAGGAGGGTTCAGAAACACCATATATTTT.

The chain joins TRBV27 to TRBJ2-2, with a possible D match to TRBD2 (6 bases). The V end was cut by 6 bases, the J end by 0 bases, with 14 bases between. The CDR3 covers 16 residues. The germline gives CDR1 MNHEY, CDR2 SMNVEV (reference sequence). The CDR3 DNA is TGTGCCAGCAGCCTGGCGGGGACCGCGAACACCGGGGAGCTGTTTTTT. Translating it yields CASSLAGTANTGELFF.

This clone has just one count. This chain connects TRBV20-1 to TRBJ2-2; D possibly corresponds to TRBD2 (6 bases). The V gene lost 3 bases and the J gene lost 2 bases, with 13 bases spanning the gap. Looked up from germline, CDR1 is DFQATT and CDR2 is SNEGSKA (reference sequence). The CDR3 runs to 15 residues. For the CDR3, the DNA is TGCAGTGCTAGTAGTTCGGGGGTAAACACCGGGGAGCTGTTTTTT. Translation gives CSASSSGVNTGELFF.

This clone appeared a single time. The rearrangement links TRBV15 to TRBJ1-2; no firm D call. This CDR3 contains 13 residues. Germline assignment: CDR1 LNHNV and CDR2 YYDKDF (reference sequence). Trimming left V 8 bases short and J 7 bases short, with 17 bases between. The CDR3, as DNA: TGTGCCACCCAAAGGGCAGGTTGGAGTGGCTACACCTTC. Its translation: CATQRAGWSGYTF.